This T cell receptor beta chain emerged from a study of blood T cell repertoires in COVID-19. In the study overall: T cells, B-cell-depleted T cells, or PBMCs provided the cDNA or gDNA that served as material.

The CDR3 covers 15 residues. The ends were cut back, 2 bases at V and 2 bases at J, with 7 bases in the middle. Germline V CDR1 and CDR2: KGHSH, LQKENI. Generated by immunoSEQ multiplex PCR, the TCRdb table keeps only in-frame clones and is missing some. Found here are 120,000 or so clones, just over 85% of them singletons; the top ten hold approximately 4.3%. The count of this clone is one. The TCR originated in a man between 35 and 55 years old with acute or convalescent COVID-19. Sequenced: peripheral blood. J is TRBJ2-6 and V is TRBV18, with a weak D call TRBD1 (5 bases). The CDR3 coding sequence is TGTGCCAGCTCACCAAAGACAGCTGGGGCCAACGTCCTGACTTTC. Amino acids: CASSPKTAGANVLTF.